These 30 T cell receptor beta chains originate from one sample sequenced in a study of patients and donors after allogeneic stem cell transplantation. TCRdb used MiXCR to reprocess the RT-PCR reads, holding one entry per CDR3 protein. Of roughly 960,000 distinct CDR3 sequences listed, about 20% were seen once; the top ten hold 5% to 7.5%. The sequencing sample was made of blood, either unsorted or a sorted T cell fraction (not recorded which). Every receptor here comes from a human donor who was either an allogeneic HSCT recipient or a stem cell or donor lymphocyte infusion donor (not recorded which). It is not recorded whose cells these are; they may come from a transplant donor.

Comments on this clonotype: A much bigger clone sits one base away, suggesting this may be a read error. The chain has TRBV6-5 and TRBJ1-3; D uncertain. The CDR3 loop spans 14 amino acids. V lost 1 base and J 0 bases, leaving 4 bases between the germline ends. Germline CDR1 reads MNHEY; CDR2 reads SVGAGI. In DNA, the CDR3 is TGTGCCAGCAGTTACTGGAGCTCTGGAAACACCATATATTTT. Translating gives CASSYWSSGNTIYF.

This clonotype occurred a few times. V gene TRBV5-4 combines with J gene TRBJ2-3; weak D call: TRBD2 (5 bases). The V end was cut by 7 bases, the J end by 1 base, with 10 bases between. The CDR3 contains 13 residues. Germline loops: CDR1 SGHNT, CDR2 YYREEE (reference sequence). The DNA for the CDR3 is TGTGCCAGCGCGGTGGGAGGCACAGATACGCAGTATTTT. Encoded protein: CASAVGGTDTQYF.

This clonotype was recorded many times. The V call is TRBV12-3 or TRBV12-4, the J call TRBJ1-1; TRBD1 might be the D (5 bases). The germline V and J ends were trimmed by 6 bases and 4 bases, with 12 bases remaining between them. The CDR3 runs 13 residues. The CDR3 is CASSLDSSTEAFF. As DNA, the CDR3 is TGTGCCAGCAGCCTTGACAGTTCCACTGAAGCTTTCTTT.

The CDR3 sequence is CASSTNELAGGTDTQYF. The CDR3 DNA is TGTGCCAGCAGCACCAACGAACTAGCGGGGGGAACAGATACGCAGTATTTT. The chain links TRBV9 to TRBJ2-3; TRBD2 matches 12 bases. The CDR3 is made up of 17 amino acids. The junction had 9 bases not matched to a gene; V was cut back by 4 bases and J by 3 bases. The germline V gene has CDR1 SGDLS and CDR2 YYNGEE.

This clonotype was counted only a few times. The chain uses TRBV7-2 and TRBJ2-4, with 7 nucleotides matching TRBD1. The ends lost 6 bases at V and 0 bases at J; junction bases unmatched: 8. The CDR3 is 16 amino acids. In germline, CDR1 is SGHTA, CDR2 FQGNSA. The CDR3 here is CASSRDSGLAKNIQYF. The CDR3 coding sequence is TGTGCCAGCAGTCGGGACAGTGGCCTAGCCAAAAACATTCAGTACTTC. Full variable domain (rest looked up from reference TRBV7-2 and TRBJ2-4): GAGVSQSPSNKVTEKGKDVELRCDPISGHTALYWYRQSLGQGLEFLIYFQGNSAPDKSGLPSDRFSAERTGGSVSTLTIQRTQQEDSAVYLCASSRDSGLAKNIQYFGAGTRLSVL.

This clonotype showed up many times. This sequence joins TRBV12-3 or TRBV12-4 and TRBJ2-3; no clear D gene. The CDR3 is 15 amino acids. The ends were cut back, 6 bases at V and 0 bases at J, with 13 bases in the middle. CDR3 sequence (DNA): TGTGCCAGCAGACACGACCGGTCTAGCACAGATACGCAGTATTTT. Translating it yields CASRHDRSSTDTQYF.

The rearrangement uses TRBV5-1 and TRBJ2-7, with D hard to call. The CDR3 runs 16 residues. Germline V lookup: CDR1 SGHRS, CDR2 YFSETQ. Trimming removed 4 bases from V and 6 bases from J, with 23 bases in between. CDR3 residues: CASSLYSQSSTAEQYF. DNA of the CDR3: TGCGCCAGCAGCCTATACTCCCAGTCCAGCACGGCCGAGCAGTACTTC.

CDR3 loop: CASSLALGKGSAGELFF. DNA of the CDR3: TGTGCCAGCAGCTTGGCCTTGGGGAAAGGGTCCGCCGGGGAGCTGTTTTTT. The rearrangement joins TRBV5-4 to TRBJ2-2; D is undetermined. Trimming cost V 0 bases and J 6 bases, with 18 bases left between them. CDR1 is SGHNT and CDR2 is YYREEE in the germline V gene (reference sequence). CDR3 size: 17 residues.

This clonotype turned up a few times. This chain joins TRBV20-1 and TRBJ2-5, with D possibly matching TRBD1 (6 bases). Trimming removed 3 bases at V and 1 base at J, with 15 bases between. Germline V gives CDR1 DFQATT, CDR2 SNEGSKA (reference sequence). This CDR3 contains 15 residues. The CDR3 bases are TGCAGTGCTAGTGCGGACAGCCATACCCAAGAGACCCAGTACTTC. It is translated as CSASADSHTQETQYF.

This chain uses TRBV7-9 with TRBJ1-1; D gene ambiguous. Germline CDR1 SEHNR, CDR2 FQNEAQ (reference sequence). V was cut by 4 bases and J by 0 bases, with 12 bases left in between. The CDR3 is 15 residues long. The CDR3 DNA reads TGTGCCAGCAGCTCACCAGTCCGATTGAACACTGAAGCTTTCTTT. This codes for CASSSPVRLNTEAFF. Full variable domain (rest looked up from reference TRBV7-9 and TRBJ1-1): DTGVSQNPRHKITKRGQNVTFRCDPISEHNRLYWYRQTLGQGPEFLTYFQNEAQLEKSRLLSDRFSAERPKGSFSTLEIQRTEQGDSAMYLCASSSPVRLNTEAFFGQGTRLTVV.

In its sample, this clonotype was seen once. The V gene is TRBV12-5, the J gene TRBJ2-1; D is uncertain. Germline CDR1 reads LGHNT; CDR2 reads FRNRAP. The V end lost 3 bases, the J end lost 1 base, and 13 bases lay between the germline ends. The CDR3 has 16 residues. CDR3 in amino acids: CASGFLTSRSYNEQFF. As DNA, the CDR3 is TGTGCTAGTGGTTTTCTGACTTCCAGGTCCTACAATGAGCAGTTCTTC. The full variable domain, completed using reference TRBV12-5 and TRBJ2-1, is DARVTQTPRHKVTEMGQEVTMRCQPILGHNTVFWYRQTMMQGLELLAYFRNRAPLDDSGMPKDRFSAEMPDATLATLKIQPSEPRDSAVYFCASGFLTSRSYNEQFFGPGTRLTVL.

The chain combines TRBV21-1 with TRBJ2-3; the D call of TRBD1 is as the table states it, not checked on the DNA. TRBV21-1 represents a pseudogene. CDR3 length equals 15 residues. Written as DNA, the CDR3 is TGTGCCAGCAGCAAAGCGTGGGCTCAGGGGGATACGCAGTATTTT. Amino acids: CASSKAWAQGDTQYF.

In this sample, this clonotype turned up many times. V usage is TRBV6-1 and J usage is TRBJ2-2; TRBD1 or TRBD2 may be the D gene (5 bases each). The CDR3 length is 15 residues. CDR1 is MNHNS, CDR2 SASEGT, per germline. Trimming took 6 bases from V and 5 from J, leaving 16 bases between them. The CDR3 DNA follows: TGTGCCAGCAGGGAGGACGAAAGGGGTACCGGGGAGCTGTTTTTT. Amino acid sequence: CASREDERGTGELFF.

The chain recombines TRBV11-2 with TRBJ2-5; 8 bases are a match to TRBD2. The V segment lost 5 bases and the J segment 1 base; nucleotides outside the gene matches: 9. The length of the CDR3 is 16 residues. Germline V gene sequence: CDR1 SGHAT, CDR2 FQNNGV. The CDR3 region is CASSGYLRGGQETQYF. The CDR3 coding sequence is TGTGCCAGCAGCGGTTACCTACGGGGGGGCCAAGAGACCCAGTACTTC.

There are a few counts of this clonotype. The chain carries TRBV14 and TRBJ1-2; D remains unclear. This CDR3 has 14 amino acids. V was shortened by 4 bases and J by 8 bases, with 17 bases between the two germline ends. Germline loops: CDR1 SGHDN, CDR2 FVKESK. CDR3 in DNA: TGTGCCAGCAGCCTGGAAGACATTTACGAGGGCTACACCTTC. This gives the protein CASSLEDIYEGYTF.

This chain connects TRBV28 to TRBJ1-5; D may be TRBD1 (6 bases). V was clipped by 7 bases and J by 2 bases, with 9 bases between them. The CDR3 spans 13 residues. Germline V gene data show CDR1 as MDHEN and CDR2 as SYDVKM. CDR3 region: CASKGGRNQPQHF. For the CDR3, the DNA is TGTGCCAGCAAGGGGGGGCGCAATCAGCCCCAGCATTTT.

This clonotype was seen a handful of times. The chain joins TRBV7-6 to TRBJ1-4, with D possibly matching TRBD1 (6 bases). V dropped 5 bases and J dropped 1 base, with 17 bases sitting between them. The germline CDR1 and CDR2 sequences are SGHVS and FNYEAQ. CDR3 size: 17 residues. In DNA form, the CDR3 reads TGTGCCAGCAGCCCAATCTACAGGGATAGAACTAATGAAAAACTGTTTTTT. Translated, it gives CASSPIYRDRTNEKLFF.

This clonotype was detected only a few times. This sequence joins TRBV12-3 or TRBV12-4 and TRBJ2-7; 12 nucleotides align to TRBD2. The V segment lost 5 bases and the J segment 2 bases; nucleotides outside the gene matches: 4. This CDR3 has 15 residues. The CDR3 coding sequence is TGTGCCAGCAGTGGTCGGACTAGCGGGACCTACGAGCAGTACTTC. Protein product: CASSGRTSGTYEQYF.

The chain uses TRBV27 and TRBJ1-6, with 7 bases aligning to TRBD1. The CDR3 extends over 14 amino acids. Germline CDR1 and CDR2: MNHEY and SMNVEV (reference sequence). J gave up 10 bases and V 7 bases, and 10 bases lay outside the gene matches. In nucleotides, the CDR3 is TGTGCCAGCAATCCGGCAGGGGGGATGTCACCCCTCCACTTT. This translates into CASNPAGGMSPLHF.

This chain's CDR3 is CASSEAKTLSGELFF. CDR3 coding DNA: TGTGCCAGCAGTGAAGCTAAGACCCTCTCCGGGGAGCTGTTTTTT. This sequence joins TRBV2 and TRBJ2-2; D gene unclear. Germline V gene lookup returns CDR1 SNHLY and CDR2 FYNNEI. The CDR3 consists of 15 residues. Deletions cut 0 bases from V and 6 bases from J, with 11 bases between.

The CDR3 DNA reads as TGCGCCAGCAGCTTGGACTCAATCCGGGGGCCGCGATATGGCTACACCTTC. This encodes CASSLDSIRGPRYGYTF. The chain has TRBV5-1 and TRBJ1-2, with TRBD1 as a possible D gene (6 bases). V gave up 0 bases and J gave up 5 bases, with 20 bases separating them. Germline assignment: CDR1 SGHRS and CDR2 YFSETQ. The CDR3 consists of 17 residues.

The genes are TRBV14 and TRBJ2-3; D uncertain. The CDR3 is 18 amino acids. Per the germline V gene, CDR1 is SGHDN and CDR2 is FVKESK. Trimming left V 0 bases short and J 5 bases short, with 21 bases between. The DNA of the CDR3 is TGTGCCAGCAGCCAAGAACGGCAGTCGCGGACCCTTCGAGATACGCAGTATTTT. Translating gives CASSQERQSRTLRDTQYF.

The CDR3 here is CASSPRPTDYEQYF. For the CDR3, the DNA is TGTGCCAGCTCACCGCGTCCAACCGACTACGAGCAGTACTTC. The chain carries TRBV18 and TRBJ2-7; D not certain. V was cut by 3 bases and J by 3 bases, with 12 bases left in between. This CDR3 region has 14 residues. Looked up from germline, CDR1 is KGHSH and CDR2 is LQKENI. Looking up the rest from reference TRBV18 and TRBJ2-7 gives the full variable domain: NAGVMQNPRHLVRRRGQEARLRCSPMKGHSHVYWYRQLPEEGLKFMVYLQKENIIDESGMPKERFSAEFPKEGPSILRIQQVVRGDSAAYFCASSPRPTDYEQYFGPGTRLTVT.

The CDR3 here is CSAGRTGVKNTEAFF. The CDR3 region has the DNA TGCAGTGCTGGAAGGACAGGGGTGAAGAACACTGAAGCTTTCTTT. This rearrangement joins TRBV20-1 to TRBJ1-1; 9 bases line up with TRBD1. The CDR3 spans 15 residues. Germline CDR1 reads DFQATT; CDR2 reads SNEGSKA (reference sequence). V shed 5 bases and J 1 base; nucleotides not matched to a gene: 8.

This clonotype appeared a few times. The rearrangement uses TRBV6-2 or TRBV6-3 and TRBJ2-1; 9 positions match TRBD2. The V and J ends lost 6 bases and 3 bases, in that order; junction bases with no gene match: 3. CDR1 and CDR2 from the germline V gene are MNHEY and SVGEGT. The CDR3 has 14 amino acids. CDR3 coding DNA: TGTGCCAGCAGGCTACTAGCGGGCTACAATGAGCAGTTCTTC. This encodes CASRLLAGYNEQFF.

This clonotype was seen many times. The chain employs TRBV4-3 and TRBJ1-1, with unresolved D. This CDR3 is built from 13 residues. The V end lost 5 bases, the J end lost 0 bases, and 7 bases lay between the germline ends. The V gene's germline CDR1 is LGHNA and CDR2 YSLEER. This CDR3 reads CASSGRVNTEAFF. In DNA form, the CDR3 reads TGCGCCAGCAGCGGGCGGGTGAACACTGAAGCTTTCTTT.

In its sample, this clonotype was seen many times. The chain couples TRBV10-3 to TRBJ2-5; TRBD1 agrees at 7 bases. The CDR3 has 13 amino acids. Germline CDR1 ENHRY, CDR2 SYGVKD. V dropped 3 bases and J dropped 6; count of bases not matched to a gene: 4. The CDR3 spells CAISDQGVKTQYF. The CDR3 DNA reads TGTGCCATCAGTGACCAGGGGGTGAAGACCCAGTACTTC.

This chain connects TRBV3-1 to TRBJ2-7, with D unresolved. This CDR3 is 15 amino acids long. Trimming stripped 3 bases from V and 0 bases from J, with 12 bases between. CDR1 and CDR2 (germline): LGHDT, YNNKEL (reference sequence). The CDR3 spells CASSQGYSSSYEQYF. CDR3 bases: TGTGCCAGCAGCCAGGGATACAGTAGCTCCTACGAGCAGTACTTC.

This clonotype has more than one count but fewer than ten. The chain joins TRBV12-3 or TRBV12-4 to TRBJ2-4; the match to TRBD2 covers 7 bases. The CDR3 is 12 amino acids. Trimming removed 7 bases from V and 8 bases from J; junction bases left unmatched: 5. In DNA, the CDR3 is TGTGCCAGCACCACTAGCGTGGACATTCAGTACTTC. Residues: CASTTSVDIQYF.

CDR3 residues: CSVTAWDGLPREQYF. Here the CDR3 DNA reads TGCAGCGTGACTGCCTGGGACGGCCTCCCACGCGAGCAGTACTTC. V gene TRBV29-1 combines with J gene TRBJ2-7; perhaps D is TRBD1 or TRBD2 (5 bases each). Trimming removed 6 bases from V and 6 bases from J, with 24 bases in between. This CDR3 region has 15 residues. CDR1 SQVTM and CDR2 ANQGSEA come from the germline V gene.